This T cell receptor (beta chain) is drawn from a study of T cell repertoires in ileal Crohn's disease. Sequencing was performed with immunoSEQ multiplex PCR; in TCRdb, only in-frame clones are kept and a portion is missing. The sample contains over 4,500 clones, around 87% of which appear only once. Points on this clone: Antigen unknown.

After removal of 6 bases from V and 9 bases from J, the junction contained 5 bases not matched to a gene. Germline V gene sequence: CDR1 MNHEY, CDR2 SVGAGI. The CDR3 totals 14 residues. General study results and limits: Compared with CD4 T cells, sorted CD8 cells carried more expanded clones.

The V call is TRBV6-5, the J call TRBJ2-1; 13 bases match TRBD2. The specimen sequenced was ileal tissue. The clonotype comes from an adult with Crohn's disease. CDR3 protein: CASRGTSGAGEQFF. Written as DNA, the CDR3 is TGTGCCAGCAGAGGGACTAGCGGGGCTGGTGAGCAGTTCTTC.